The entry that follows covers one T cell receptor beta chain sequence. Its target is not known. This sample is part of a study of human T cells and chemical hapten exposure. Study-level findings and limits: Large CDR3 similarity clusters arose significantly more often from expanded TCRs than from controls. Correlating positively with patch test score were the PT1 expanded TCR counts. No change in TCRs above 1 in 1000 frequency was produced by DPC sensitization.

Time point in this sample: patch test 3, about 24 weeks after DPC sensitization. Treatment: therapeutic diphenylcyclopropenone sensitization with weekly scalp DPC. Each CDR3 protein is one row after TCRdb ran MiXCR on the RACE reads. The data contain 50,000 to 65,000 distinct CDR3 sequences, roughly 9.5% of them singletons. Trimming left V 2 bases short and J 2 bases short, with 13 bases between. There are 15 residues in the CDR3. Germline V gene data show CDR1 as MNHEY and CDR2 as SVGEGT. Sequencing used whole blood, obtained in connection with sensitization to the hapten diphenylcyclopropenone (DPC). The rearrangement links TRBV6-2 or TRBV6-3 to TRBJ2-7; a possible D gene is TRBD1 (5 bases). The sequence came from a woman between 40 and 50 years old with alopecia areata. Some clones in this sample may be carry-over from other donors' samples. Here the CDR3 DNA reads TGTGCCAGCAGTTACCCCCGGACATTTACCTACGAGCAGTACTTC. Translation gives CASSYPRTFTYEQYF.